This TCR beta chain was identified during a study of post-analysis software for immune sequencing data. Background on the study: The disease courses covered relapsing-remitting, secondary progressive and progressive-relapsing multiple sclerosis. Notes on the study in general: Strong co-clustering by F measure was evident for samples that had been prepared in the same batch. Multiple sclerosis patients showed significantly lower normalized Chao1 diversity than controls did. When patients were compared with controls, a handful of TRBV segments were more frequent, TRBV5-6, TRBV5-1 and TRBV20-1 among them.

The CDR3 loop spans 16 amino acids. The germline CDR1 and CDR2 sequences are SGHRS and YFSETQ. V shed 4 bases and J 2 bases; nucleotides not matched to a gene: 4. This clonotype was seen only a few times. Its antigen is not identified. Prepared TCR beta cDNA libraries contained unique molecular identifiers. T cells numbering about 1 to 11 million yielded roughly 0.5 million cDNA molecules. Each CDR3 protein gets one entry after TCRdb re-called the PCR reads with MiXCR. Here the sample spans more than 500,000 distinct CDR3 sequences, roughly 34% being singletons. The sequenced sample consisted of blood. The clonotype originates from a girl between 2 and 17 years old with multiple sclerosis. The chain carries TRBV5-1 and TRBJ1-5; 12 bases are shared with TRBD1. The CDR3 coding sequence is TGCGCCAGCAGCCCGGGACAGGGGGCCGGCAATCAGCCCCAGCATTTT. Its protein is CASSPGQGAGNQPQHF.